This T cell receptor (beta chain) was obtained from a study of blood T cells in healthy people across ages. V lost 4 bases, J lost 3 bases, and 10 bases lay in between. The CDR3 spans 13 residues. Germline lookup yields CDR1 SQVTM and CDR2 ANQGSEA. Study-level points and caveats: Strong correlation linked observed beta diversity and percent naive T cells. CMV infection status of these donors was not known.

A second PCR, run for about 7 to 11 cycles, used a sample-barcoded 5' primer plus a J-beta primer mix. MiXCR was run by TCRdb on the 5' RACE reads, yielding one entry per CDR3 protein. This table holds more than 550,000 distinct CDR3 sequences, 22% found once. Remarks on this clonotype: Its antigen is still unknown.

Every sample yielded at least 6.5 million isolated PBMCs. At least 5.5 micrograms of total RNA were extracted per sample. The chain combines TRBV29-1 with TRBJ1-5; D remains ambiguous. Sequenced input: blood. The sequence derives from a man aged 65 to 79 in good health. The CDR3 is CSVGQFINQPQHF. In DNA, the CDR3 is TGCAGCGTTGGGCAGTTCATCAATCAGCCCCAGCATTTT.